This T cell receptor (beta chain) appears in the sequencing data of a study of PD-1 blockade in classical Hodgkin lymphoma. Study observations and caveats: The diversity seen at baseline in complete responders resembled that of newly diagnosed patients.

The CDR3 spans 12 residues. Germline CDR1 and CDR2: SGHVS and FQNEAQ. Between the trimmed V and J ends, which lost 1 base and 7 bases, there was a span of 2 bases. About this clone itself: Its antigen is as yet unknown.

Time point described: cycle 4 day 1 (C4D1), after about 6 weeks of nivolumab. After autologous stem cell transplantation all patients relapsed, and prior brentuximab vedotin exposure differed between cohorts. Patients had relapsed/refractory classical Hodgkin lymphoma with complete response, partial response or progressive disease as best response. Some clones are missing from TCRdb's copy, which holds only in-frame ones; the method was immunoSEQ multiplex PCR. This sample has about 64,000 clones, with approximately 94% found just once. The source material was peripheral blood mononuclear cells (PBMCs), sampled before the fourth cycle of nivolumab. The sequence was collected from a human donor with classical Hodgkin lymphoma. The rearrangement joins TRBV7-8 to TRBJ1-6; D is undetermined. The DNA of the CDR3 is TGTGCCAGCAGCTTAGTGAATTCACCCCTCCACTTT. Its translation: CASSLVNSPLHF.